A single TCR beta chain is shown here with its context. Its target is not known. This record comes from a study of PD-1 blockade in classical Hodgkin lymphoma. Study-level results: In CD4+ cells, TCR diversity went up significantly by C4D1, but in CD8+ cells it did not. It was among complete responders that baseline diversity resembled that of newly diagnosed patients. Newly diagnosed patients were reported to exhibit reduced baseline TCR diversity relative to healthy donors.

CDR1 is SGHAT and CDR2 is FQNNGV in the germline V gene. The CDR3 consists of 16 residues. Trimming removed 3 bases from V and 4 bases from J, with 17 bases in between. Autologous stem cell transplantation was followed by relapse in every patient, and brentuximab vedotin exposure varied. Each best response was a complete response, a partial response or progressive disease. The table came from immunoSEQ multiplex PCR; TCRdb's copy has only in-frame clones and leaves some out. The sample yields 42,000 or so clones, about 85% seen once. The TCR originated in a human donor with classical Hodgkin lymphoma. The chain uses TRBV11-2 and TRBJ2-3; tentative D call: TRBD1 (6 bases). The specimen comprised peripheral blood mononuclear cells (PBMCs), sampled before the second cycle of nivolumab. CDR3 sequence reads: CASSFGNRVVADTQYF. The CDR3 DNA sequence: TGTGCCAGCAGCTTTGGAAACAGGGTGGTAGCAGATACGCAGTATTTT.